These 22 T cell receptor beta chains came from one sample sequenced in a study of cytomegalovirus exposure and HLA in healthy donors. Primers: 60 Vbeta forward and 13 Jbeta reverse. TCRdb's copy holds only in-frame clones and misses some; the assay was immunoSEQ multiplex PCR. This table holds about 220,000 clones, about 81% found once. Sequenced sample: PBMCs. These receptors originate from a man aged 40-49 years in good health and CMV-seropositive.

The V gene is TRBV2, the J gene TRBJ2-2; 10 nucleotides match TRBD2. CDR1 is SNHLY, CDR2 FYNNEI, per germline. V was clipped by 2 bases and J by 4 bases; unmatched bases: 1. The length of the CDR3 is 15 residues. The CDR3 DNA follows: TGTGCCAGCAGTGAAATAGCGGGGGGCACCGGGGAGCTGTTTTTT. This codes for CASSEIAGGTGELFF.

The gene calls are TRBV6-5 and TRBJ2-7; D gene unclear. Per germline, CDR1 MNHEY and CDR2 SVGAGI. The length of the CDR3 is 15 residues. Trimming took 3 bases from V and 2 from J, leaving 14 bases between them. Written as DNA, the CDR3 is TGTGCCAGCAGTTATAGTCGGGTCCGAGCCTACGAGCAGTACTTC. Its protein is CASSYSRVRAYEQYF.

The chain couples TRBV27 to TRBJ2-3, with a weak D call TRBD1 (5 bases). CDR3 length: 14 residues. Trimming pared 4 bases from V and 1 base from J, leaving 9 bases between. CDR1 is MNHEY and CDR2 is SMNVEV in the germline V gene (reference sequence). The CDR3 DNA reads as TGTGCCAGCAGTTCCCTAGGGGGCACAGATACGCAGTATTTT. It specifies CASSSLGGTDTQYF.

The rearrangement joins TRBV27 to TRBJ2-1, with 8 positions matching TRBD1. CDR3 size: 16 residues. Per the germline V gene, CDR1 is MNHEY and CDR2 is SMNVEV (reference sequence). With V trimmed by 6 bases and J by 2 bases, 9 bases remained unmatched. This CDR3 is CASRPGQGRTYNEQFF. CDR3 nucleotides: TGTGCCAGCAGACCCGGACAGGGACGGACCTACAATGAGCAGTTCTTC.

The J gene is TRBJ2-5, the V gene TRBV19; TRBD2 agrees at 8 bases. The CDR3 consists of 17 residues. V was pared by 7 bases and J by 5 bases, with 18 bases of the junction left unmatched. CDR1 and CDR2 from the germline V gene are LNHDA and SQIVND (reference sequence). The CDR3 here is CASTPGAGRGVGETQYF. CDR3 coding DNA: TGTGCCAGTACCCCGGGAGCCGGGAGGGGAGTTGGGGAGACCCAGTACTTC.

The table lists this clone with a few counts. This rearrangement joins TRBV11-3 to TRBJ1-1; no clear D. The CDR3 totals 13 residues. V shed 5 bases and J shed 1 base, with 8 bases lying between them. Germline CDR1 and CDR2: SGHNT and YENEEA. The CDR3 region has the DNA TGTGCCAGCAGCCCGAGGGAGAACACTGAAGCTTTCTTT. It encodes CASSPRENTEAFF.

V and J are TRBV2 and TRBJ2-3; 11 bases line up with TRBD2. The CDR3 covers 15 residues. Germline CDR1 SNHLY, CDR2 FYNNEI. V was clipped by 5 bases and J by 5 bases; unmatched bases: 6. The CDR3: CASSYSGRAQDTQYF. The DNA for the CDR3 is TGTGCCAGCAGTTATAGCGGGAGGGCCCAAGATACGCAGTATTTT.

This clone was recorded once. This sequence joins TRBV29-1 and TRBJ1-1; D possibly corresponds to TRBD1 (6 bases). Trimming left V 4 bases short and J 8 bases short, with 17 bases between. Germline assignment: CDR1 SQVTM and CDR2 ANQGSEA. This CDR3 has 13 residues. The CDR3 is CSVVGGHGAEAFF. The CDR3 coding sequence is TGCAGCGTTGTTGGGGGCCACGGAGCAGAAGCTTTCTTT. The full variable domain, in which reference TRBV29-1 and TRBJ1-1 provide the parts outside the CDR3, is SAVISQKPSRDICQRGTSLTIQCQVDSQVTMMFWYRQQPGQSLTLIATANQGSEATYESGFVIDKFPISRPNLTFSTLTVSNMSPEDSSIYLCSVVGGHGAEAFFGQGTRLTVV.

The V and J genes are TRBV5-6 and TRBJ2-1; TRBD2 matches 9 bases. J gave up 7 bases and V 0 bases, and 8 bases lay outside the gene matches. Germline V gene lookup returns CDR1 SGHDT and CDR2 YYEEEE. The CDR3 is made up of 16 amino acids. The CDR3 bases are TGTGCCAGCAGCTTGGCAATTAGCGGGAGTGAAAATGAGCAGTTCTTC. This sequence encodes CASSLAISGSENEQFF. The entire variable domain, with the rest obtained from reference TRBV5-6 and TRBJ2-1, is as follows: DAGVTQSPTHLIKTRGQQVTLRCSPKSGHDTVSWYQQALGQGPQFIFQYYEEEERQRGNFPDRFSGHQFPNYSSELNVNALLLGDSALYLCASSLAISGSENEQFFGPGTRLTVL.

The chain uses TRBV5-1 and TRBJ2-1; 13 bases match TRBD2. The germline gives CDR1 SGHRS, CDR2 YFSETQ. The length of the CDR3 is 19 residues. V lost 3 bases and J lost 5; bases outside the gene matches: 14. DNA for the CDR3: TGCGCCAGCAGCTCCTCCCTACTAGCGGGAGGGCCTCGAAACAATGAGCAGTTCTTC. This sequence encodes CASSSSLLAGGPRNNEQFF.

The J gene is TRBJ2-1, the V gene TRBV18, with a weak D call TRBD1 (6 bases). There are 17 residues in the CDR3. V lost 5 bases to trimming and J lost 3 bases, with 20 bases between them. CDR1 is KGHSH and CDR2 is LQKENI in the germline V gene. The CDR3 loop reads CASSRGWRTTDYNEQFF. CDR3 DNA sequence: TGTGCCAGCTCAAGGGGGTGGAGGACCACTGACTACAATGAGCAGTTCTTC.

The CDR3 protein is CASSVAGTGSSNQPQHF. The CDR3 DNA sequence: TGTGCCAGCAGCGTTGCCGGGACAGGGTCTAGCAATCAGCCCCAGCATTTT. The rearrangement joins TRBV5-5 to TRBJ1-5; 9 bases line up with TRBD1. The CDR3 loop spans 17 amino acids. With 4 bases clipped from V and 0 bases from J, the junction kept 8 bases outside the gene matches. Germline CDR1 is SGHKS and CDR2 is YYEKEE (reference sequence).

In DNA form, the CDR3 reads TGTGCCAGCAGTTACACGAGGGCCAATGAGCAGTTCTTC. Its translation: CASSYTRANEQFF. The chain links TRBV6-5 to TRBJ2-1, with a tentative D call TRBD2 (5 bases). Germline lookup yields CDR1 MNHEY and CDR2 SVGAGI. V was pared by 2 bases and J by 6 bases, with 8 bases between. The CDR3 has 13 residues.

This clone has just one count. The chain uses TRBV19 and TRBJ1-1; D remains unclear. Germline CDR1 reads LNHDA; CDR2 reads SQIVND (reference sequence). Deletions cut 5 bases from V and 0 bases from J, with 10 bases between. The CDR3 totals 14 residues. CDR3 in DNA: TGTGCCAGTAGTGCCCCCAGCGTGAACACTGAAGCTTTCTTT. Its translation is CASSAPSVNTEAFF. Using reference TRBV19 and TRBJ1-1 for the parts outside the CDR3, the full variable domain is DGGITQSPKYLFRKEGQNVTLSCEQNLNHDAMYWYRQDPGQGLRLIYYSQIVNDFQKGDIAEGYSVSREKKESFPLTVTSAQKNPTAFYLCASSAPSVNTEAFFGQGTRLTVV.

CDR3 coding DNA: TGTGCCAGCAGCTTAGGTTTACCTAGCGGCACCTCCTACAATGAGCAGTTCTTC. Translated: CASSLGLPSGTSYNEQFF. The genes are TRBV7-9 and TRBJ2-1; TRBD2 matches at 7 bases. The CDR3 totals 18 residues. V lost 1 base and J lost 0; bases outside the gene matches: 9. The germline V gene has CDR1 SEHNR and CDR2 FQNEAQ (reference sequence).

The V and J genes are TRBV6-6 and TRBJ2-7, with 8 bases aligning to TRBD2. V dropped 7 bases and J dropped 0; count of bases not matched to a gene: 8. Per germline, CDR1 MNHNY and CDR2 SVGAGI (reference sequence). This CDR3 is 15 amino acids long. The DNA for the CDR3 is TGTGCCAGCAACAGAGCGGGAGTGAGCTCCTACGAGCAGTACTTC. Amino acids: CASNRAGVSSYEQYF.

This chain joins TRBV11-2 and TRBJ2-7, with TRBD2 identical over 12 bases. This CDR3 comprises 16 residues. From germline, CDR1 is SGHAT and CDR2 FQNNGV. The junction had 1 base not matched to a gene; V was cut back by 1 base and J by 0 bases. In nucleotides, the CDR3 is TGTGCCAGCAGCTTAGGGACTAGCGGGAACTCCTACGAGCAGTACGTC. Encoded protein: CASSLGTSGNSYEQYV.

This clone was counted a few times. This chain uses TRBV5-4 with TRBJ2-3, with TRBD1 as a possible D gene (5 bases). The CDR3 totals 20 residues. V was pared by 1 base and J by 1 base, with 25 bases between. The V gene's germline CDR1 is SGHNT and CDR2 YYREEE (reference sequence). The CDR3 nucleotides are TGTGCCAGCAGCTTGCCACCCCCATGGGGCCTGGCGCAGGGCACAGATACGCAGTATTTT. It specifies CASSLPPPWGLAQGTDTQYF.

The chain recombines TRBV27 with TRBJ1-2; D possibly corresponds to TRBD1 (5 bases). The CDR3 sequence is 14 residues long. CDR1 MNHEY and CDR2 SMNVEV come from the germline V gene (reference sequence). Trimming took off 3 bases at V and 1 base at J, with 9 bases between the two ends. The CDR3 DNA is TGTGCCAGCAGTTTTCGGGGGGTTAACTATGGCTACACCTTC. It encodes CASSFRGVNYGYTF.

V and J are TRBV15 and TRBJ2-5; 16 bases agree with TRBD2. CDR1 LNHNV and CDR2 YYDKDF come from the germline V gene (reference sequence). The CDR3 is 18 residues long. Trimming took 8 bases from V and 4 from J; bases not matched to a gene: 13. The CDR3 bases are TGTGCCACCGGCCAGGGGGGACTAGCGGGAGGGAAGGGAGAGACCCAGTACTTC. This sequence encodes CATGQGGLAGGKGETQYF.

This chain joins TRBV5-6 and TRBJ2-5; D is perhaps TRBD2 (5 bases). The DNA matches TRBJ2-7 better at its end, which makes the J call doubtful. CDR1 and CDR2 (germline): SGHDT, YYEEEE. CDR3 size: 15 residues. The CDR3 nucleotides are TGTGCCAGCAGCTTGGAACATAACGGGGACTACGAGCAGTACTTC. It translates to CASSLEHNGDYEQYF.

V and J are TRBV27 and TRBJ1-4; 12 bases match TRBD1. The CDR3 length is 16 residues. The J segment lost 11 bases and the V segment lost 6 bases, leaving 13 bases of the junction unmatched. Per germline, CDR1 MNHEY and CDR2 SMNVEV (reference sequence). For the CDR3, the DNA is TGTGCCAGCAGAGCCGGGACAGGGGGCGCCTGGGAGAAACTGTTTTTT. Translating it yields CASRAGTGGAWEKLFF.